This entry lists 26 T cell receptor beta chains sequenced from one sample in a study of blood T cell repertoires in COVID-19. Produced via immunoSEQ multiplex PCR; TCRdb's table is partial and in-frame only. Seen here are about 380,000 clones, 87% observed once, and the top ten hold 1% to 1.5%. Sequencing was carried out using PBMCs or T cells enriched from blood (not recorded which). These receptors were obtained from a man aged 25 to 40 who had recovered from COVID-19.

The genes are TRBV6-5 and TRBJ1-1; no clear D. CDR1 is MNHEY and CDR2 is SVGAGI in the germline V gene. The CDR3 is made up of 14 amino acids. V lost 7 bases, J lost 4 bases, and 16 bases lay in between. The CDR3 spells CASTSLRIVTEAFF. CDR3 bases: TGTGCCAGCACCTCACTCAGGATAGTCACTGAAGCTTTCTTT.

The CDR3 here is CASSGDRAFSNSPLHF. The CDR3 region has the DNA TGTGCCAGCAGCGGAGACAGGGCTTTCTCTAATTCACCCCTCCACTTT. This chain joins TRBV2 and TRBJ1-6; TRBD1 matches at 7 bases. V shed 6 bases and J 6 bases; nucleotides not matched to a gene: 11. There are 16 residues in the CDR3. The V gene's germline CDR1 is SNHLY and CDR2 FYNNEI.

The chain couples TRBV27 to TRBJ1-1; 7 nucleotides align to TRBD1. The CDR3 contains 14 residues. Germline V gene lookup returns CDR1 MNHEY and CDR2 SMNVEV (reference sequence). The junction had 6 bases not matched to a gene; V was cut back by 8 bases and J by 0 bases. CDR3 protein: CASCKQGLNTEAFF. In DNA form, the CDR3 reads TGTGCCAGCTGCAAACAGGGGTTGAACACTGAAGCTTTCTTT.

The CDR3 sequence is CASSLTGTGNGGELFF. The CDR3 nucleotides read TGTGCCAGCAGCTTAACCGGGACAGGGAATGGCGGGGAGCTGTTTTTT. The rearrangement uses TRBV7-6 and TRBJ2-2, with TRBD1 identical over 9 bases. The CDR3 spans 16 residues. Per the germline V gene, CDR1 is SGHVS and CDR2 is FNYEAQ. The trim removed 2 bases at V and 7 bases at J, leaving 8 bases unmatched.

V is TRBV27 and J is TRBJ2-7, with a weak D call TRBD2 (6 bases). The germline gives CDR1 MNHEY, CDR2 SMNVEV (reference sequence). The CDR3 has 16 amino acids. Trimming shortened V by 2 bases and J by 2 bases, and 16 bases separated the two germline ends. CDR3 sequence (DNA): TGTGCCAGCAGTTTAGATCGGGGGTCGAAGGCCTACGAGCAGTACTTC. Translation: CASSLDRGSKAYEQYF.

The chain carries TRBV10-3 and TRBJ1-2; TRBD1 might be the D (5 bases). Trimming removed 2 bases at V and 2 bases at J, with 9 bases between. This CDR3 contains 14 residues. From germline, CDR1 is ENHRY and CDR2 SYGVKD. The CDR3 DNA is TGTGCCATCAGTGAGGACAGCCTAAACTATGGCTACACCTTC. Its translation is CAISEDSLNYGYTF.

The V gene is TRBV30, the J gene TRBJ2-5; D gene unclear. Between the trimmed V and J ends, which lost 4 bases and 0 bases, there was a span of 12 bases. The germline V gene has CDR1 GTSNPN and CDR2 SVGIG (reference sequence). The CDR3 contains 14 residues. The CDR3 sequence: CAWNKDLYQETQYF. Written as DNA, the CDR3 is TGTGCCTGGAATAAAGACTTGTACCAAGAGACCCAGTACTTC.

The gene calls are TRBV6-2 or TRBV6-3 and TRBJ2-7; TRBD2 is a possible D gene (7 bases). This CDR3 contains 16 residues. Between the trimmed V and J ends, which lost 5 bases and 2 bases, there was a span of 19 bases. CDR1 and CDR2 from the germline V gene are MNHEY and SVGEGT. The CDR3 bases are TGTGCCAGCAGTACATCCTGGGGGGGCAATACCTACGAGCAGTACTTC. As protein: CASSTSWGGNTYEQYF.

This chain uses TRBV14 with TRBJ1-1; possible D gene TRBD1, 5 bases. Germline-derived CDR1 and CDR2 are SGHDN and FVKESK. Deletions cut 5 bases from V and 3 bases from J, with 13 bases between. This CDR3 region has 14 residues. The CDR3 protein is CASSVNDRYTEAFF. The CDR3 nucleotides read TGTGCCAGCAGCGTAAACGACAGATACACTGAAGCTTTCTTT.

This clone came up once. The V call is TRBV13, the J call TRBJ1-2; 12 bases are a match to TRBD1. The length of the CDR3 is 16 residues. Germline V gene lookup returns CDR1 PRHDT and CDR2 FYEKMQ (reference sequence). The V gene end was trimmed by 0 bases and the J gene end by 2 bases; junction bases not matched to a gene: 1. This CDR3 reads CASSLGGTGGNYGYTF. The CDR3 DNA reads as TGTGCCAGCAGCTTAGGGGGGACAGGGGGCAACTATGGCTACACCTTC.

V usage is TRBV15 and J usage is TRBJ2-5, with D possibly TRBD2 on 5 matching bases. V lost 0 bases to trimming and J lost 3 bases, with 8 bases between them. The CDR3 is 14 residues long. The germline V gene has CDR1 LNHNV and CDR2 YYDKDF (reference sequence). In DNA form, the CDR3 reads TGTGCCACCAGCAGAGATCGAGGGAAAGAGACCCAGTACTTC. Translated, it gives CATSRDRGKETQYF.

This clone was seen just once. The genes are TRBV11-2 and TRBJ2-5; D perhaps matches TRBD2 (5 bases). The germline V gene has CDR1 SGHAT and CDR2 FQNNGV. V was cut by 1 base and J by 5 bases, with 8 bases left in between. The CDR3 is 13 amino acids. The CDR3 sequence is CASSLAQRETQYF. The DNA for the CDR3 is TGTGCCAGCAGCTTAGCACAGCGGGAGACCCAGTACTTC.

The chain employs TRBV19 and TRBJ1-5; D perhaps matches TRBD1 (6 bases). Trimming removed 4 bases at V and 0 bases at J, with 10 bases between. Germline V lookup: CDR1 LNHDA, CDR2 SQIVND (reference sequence). The CDR3 runs to 15 residues. CDR3 sequence: CASSTGQFSNQPQHF. The CDR3 region has the DNA TGTGCCAGTAGTACTGGACAGTTTAGCAATCAGCCCCAGCATTTT.

The table lists this clone with a few counts. This rearrangement joins TRBV29-1 to TRBJ1-5, with D possibly matching TRBD1 (5 bases). The CDR3 totals 13 residues. Trimming took 6 bases from V and 6 from J, leaving 15 bases between them. Germline CDR1 and CDR2: SQVTM and ANQGSEA. The DNA for the CDR3 is TGCAGCGTACAGGACGGAAACCTTCAGCCCCAGCATTTT. This encodes CSVQDGNLQPQHF. The full variable domain, completed using reference TRBV29-1 and TRBJ1-5, is SAVISQKPSRDICQRGTSLTIQCQVDSQVTMMFWYRQQPGQSLTLIATANQGSEATYESGFVIDKFPISRPNLTFSTLTVSNMSPEDSSIYLCSVQDGNLQPQHFGDGTRLSIL.

The CDR3 DNA is TGTGCCAGCAGCTCAAACCGGGACAGAAGCTCCTACGAGCAGTACTTC. Amino acids: CASSSNRDRSSYEQYF. The chain recombines TRBV5-4 with TRBJ2-7, with 7 nucleotides matching TRBD1. The CDR3 contains 16 residues. The germline V gene has CDR1 SGHNT and CDR2 YYREEE (reference sequence). V was clipped by 3 bases and J by 0 bases; unmatched bases: 9. Full variable domain (rest looked up from reference TRBV5-4 and TRBJ2-7): ETGVTQSPTHLIKTRGQQVTLRCSSQSGHNTVSWYQQALGQGPQFIFQYYREEENGRGNFPPRFSGLQFPNYSSELNVNALELDDSALYLCASSSNRDRSSYEQYFGPGTRLTVT.

The V call is TRBV2, the J call TRBJ1-3; the D gene is possibly TRBD1 (5 bases). V lost 5 bases to trimming and J lost 4 bases, with 12 bases between them. Germline V gives CDR1 SNHLY, CDR2 FYNNEI. The length of the CDR3 is 14 residues. The DNA for the CDR3 is TGTGCCAGCAGTCCCAGGGTGGACGGAAACACCATATATTTT. Its translation is CASSPRVDGNTIYF.

This chain joins TRBV12-5 and TRBJ1-5, with a tentative D call TRBD1 (6 bases). Germline V gives CDR1 LGHNT, CDR2 FRNRAP. V lost 6 bases to trimming and J lost 4 bases, with 19 bases between them. CDR3 size: 16 residues. CDR3 in DNA: TGTGCTAGTGGGGGGCCCAACAGGGTGGGTAATCAGCCCCAGCATTTT. Translating it yields CASGGPNRVGNQPQHF.

The chain combines TRBV19 with TRBJ1-3, with 8 bases that match TRBD1. Germline CDR1 and CDR2: LNHDA and SQIVND (reference sequence). This CDR3 is 16 amino acids long. Trimming cost V 1 base and J 1 base; bases outside gene matches: 3. CDR3 loop: CASSIVWTGSGNTIYF. The CDR3 DNA follows: TGTGCCAGTAGTATAGTCTGGACAGGGTCTGGAAACACCATATATTTT.

This clone has just one count. The V gene is TRBV20-1, the J gene TRBJ2-2; D might be TRBD2 (5 bases). Between the trimmed V and J ends, which lost 3 bases and 2 bases, there was a span of 10 bases. CDR1 is DFQATT and CDR2 is SNEGSKA in the germline V gene (reference sequence). The CDR3 has 14 amino acids. As DNA, the CDR3 is TGCAGTGCTAGTTGGCTAGCTAACACCGGGGAGCTGTTTTTT. It encodes CSASWLANTGELFF.

This chain connects TRBV9 to TRBJ2-3; D call uncertain. Germline V lookup: CDR1 SGDLS, CDR2 YYNGEE. The CDR3 is 14 residues long. V dropped 3 bases and J dropped 4 bases, with 12 bases sitting between them. The CDR3 coding sequence is TGTGCCAGCAGCGCCATAGGTGGAGCAGATACGCAGTATTTT. Its protein product is CASSAIGGADTQYF.

The chain carries TRBV7-9 and TRBJ2-2; D may be TRBD2 (6 bases). V was clipped by 7 bases and J by 4 bases, with 19 bases between them. This CDR3 has 16 amino acids. Germline V gene data show CDR1 as SEHNR and CDR2 as FQNEAQ (reference sequence). The CDR3 loop reads CASTLGLGVFTGELFF. The CDR3 DNA follows: TGTGCCAGCACCCTGGGACTCGGAGTATTCACCGGGGAGCTGTTTTTT. Supplemented by reference TRBV7-9 and TRBJ2-2, the full variable domain reads DTGVSQNPRHKITKRGQNVTFRCDPISEHNRLYWYRQTLGQGPEFLTYFQNEAQLEKSRLLSDRFSAERPKGSFSTLEIQRTEQGDSAMYLCASTLGLGVFTGELFFGEGSRLTVL.

This rearrangement joins TRBV28 to TRBJ2-5, with TRBD2 matching over 9 bases. CDR1 and CDR2 from the germline V gene are MDHEN and SYDVKM. After removal of 5 bases from V and 5 bases from J, the junction contained 9 bases not matched to a gene. The CDR3 consists of 15 residues. The CDR3 is CASSNSGGNTETQYF. In DNA form, the CDR3 reads TGTGCCAGCAGTAATAGCGGGGGTAATACGGAGACCCAGTACTTC.

The rearrangement links TRBV9 to TRBJ1-6; perhaps TRBD1 as D (5 bases). Deletions cut 0 bases from V and 6 bases from J, with 10 bases between. The germline V gene has CDR1 SGDLS and CDR2 YYNGEE. The CDR3 extends over 15 amino acids. The CDR3 sequence: CASSVEGAPNSPLHF. The DNA for the CDR3 is TGTGCCAGCAGCGTAGAAGGGGCCCCTAATTCACCCCTCCACTTT.

The rearrangement joins TRBV12-3 or TRBV12-4 to TRBJ1-4; 9 bases are a match to TRBD1. This CDR3 region has 12 residues. V dropped 3 bases and J dropped 10; count of bases not matched to a gene: 0. The CDR3 coding sequence is TGTGCCAGCAGTTTGGGACAGGGAAAACTGTTTTTT. This translates into CASSLGQGKLFF.

V is TRBV11-2 and J is TRBJ1-1; D unresolved. Trimming took off 1 base at V and 4 bases at J, with 10 bases between the two ends. Per germline, CDR1 SGHAT and CDR2 FQNNGV. The CDR3 is 14 residues long. CDR3 DNA: TGTGCCAGCAGCTTAGGGTTGCGGGGCACTGAAGCTTTCTTT. Encoded protein: CASSLGLRGTEAFF.

This chain joins TRBV19 and TRBJ2-7; no clear D. The length of the CDR3 is 14 residues. Germline lookup yields CDR1 LNHDA and CDR2 SQIVND (reference sequence). Trimming cost V 8 bases and J 1 base, with 15 bases left between them. The CDR3 sequence is CASREQFQSYEQYF. CDR3 coding DNA: TGTGCCAGTCGAGAACAGTTCCAATCCTACGAGCAGTACTTC. Full variable domain (remainder filled in from reference TRBV19 and TRBJ2-7): DGGITQSPKYLFRKEGQNVTLSCEQNLNHDAMYWYRQDPGQGLRLIYYSQIVNDFQKGDIAEGYSVSREKKESFPLTVTSAQKNPTAFYLCASREQFQSYEQYFGPGTRLTVT.